The 14 T cell receptor beta chains given below trace back to one sample, sequenced in a study of control samples from healthy donors and cancer patients (dated by TCRdb to 2018 to 2020). To prepare the library, the immunoSEQ multiplex PCR assay was applied. The table comes from immuneACCESS by way of TCRdb, which keeps in-frame sequences with V and J called. Part of the clones is missing from these tables; in studies checked, under half for an unresolved V gene and the rest for unknown reasons. This sample comprises 85,000 to 95,000 clones, more than 85% of them detected only once. Around 1% of the sample rests with the top ten. Sequencing was carried out using blood. All receptors come from a woman aged 25 to 45 in good health.

The chain combines TRBV3-1 (or the pseudogene TRBV3-2) with TRBJ1-5; D remains unclear. Trimming shortened V by 1 base and J by 4 bases, and 14 bases separated the two germline ends. Germline V lookup: CDR1 LGHDT, CDR2 YNNKEL (reference sequence). This CDR3 is built from 16 residues. The CDR3 region is CASSQGVGSPNQPQHF. In DNA, the CDR3 is TGTGCCAGCAGCCAAGGTGTAGGGTCTCCTAATCAGCCCCAGCATTTT.

The rearrangement joins TRBV5-1 to TRBJ2-7; the match to TRBD2 covers 13 bases. There are 17 residues in the CDR3. The germline gives CDR1 SGHRS, CDR2 YFSETQ. The ends lost 4 bases at V and 5 bases at J; junction bases unmatched: 12. The CDR3 nucleotides read TGCGCCAGCAGCCTAGGGACTAGCGGGGTATTAGGGAACGAGCAGTACTTC. Its protein product is CASSLGTSGVLGNEQYF. Full variable domain (outside the CDR3, taken from reference TRBV5-1 and TRBJ2-7): KAGVTQTPRYLIKTRGQQVTLSCSPISGHRSVSWYQQTPGQGLQFLFEYFSETQRNKGNFPGRFSGRQFSNSRSEMNVSTLELGDSALYLCASSLGTSGVLGNEQYFGPGTRLTVT.

This sequence joins TRBV4-1 and TRBJ2-3; 7 nucleotides match TRBD2. Looked up from germline, CDR1 is MGHRA and CDR2 is YSYEKL. With 3 bases clipped from V and 0 bases from J, the junction kept 15 bases outside the gene matches. This CDR3 has 19 amino acids. The CDR3 protein is CASSHSRGLADTSTDTQYF. CDR3 sequence (DNA): TGCGCCAGCAGCCACTCCCGCGGCCTAGCGGATACTAGCACAGATACGCAGTATTTT.

This clone was counted a single time. The rearrangement joins TRBV10-3 to TRBJ2-5, with D tentatively TRBD2 (6 bases). The V end lost 0 bases, the J end lost 7 bases, and 9 bases lay between the germline ends. From germline, CDR1 is ENHRY and CDR2 SYGVKD. The CDR3 is 13 residues long. The CDR3 DNA is TGTGCCATCAGTGAGTCCGACGGGGGGACCCAGTACTTC. Translation gives CAISESDGGTQYF.

The chain employs TRBV25-1 and TRBJ1-4; TRBD1 agrees at 7 bases. With 6 bases clipped from V and 8 bases from J, the junction kept 9 bases outside the gene matches. The germline V gene has CDR1 MGHDK and CDR2 SYGVNS. This CDR3 contains 14 residues. The CDR3 coding sequence is TGTGCCAGCAGGAGACAGGGACGCTGGGAAAAACTGTTTTTT. Translating it yields CASRRQGRWEKLFF.

The rearrangement uses TRBV10-3 and TRBJ2-1; D remains ambiguous. This CDR3 has 14 amino acids. Germline assignment: CDR1 ENHRY and CDR2 SYGVKD. The V and J ends lost 3 bases and 6 bases respectively, with 12 bases between them. The CDR3 loop reads CAISERSMGNEQFF. The CDR3 DNA follows: TGTGCCATCAGTGAACGGTCGATGGGCAATGAGCAGTTCTTC.

This sequence joins TRBV19 and TRBJ1-5; D not resolved. CDR1 is LNHDA and CDR2 is SQIVND in the germline V gene (reference sequence). V lost 2 bases to trimming and J lost 0 bases, with 14 bases between them. The CDR3 loop spans 17 amino acids. CDR3 loop: CASSISRGTGSNQPQHF. The CDR3 DNA sequence: TGTGCCAGTAGTATATCGCGGGGAACGGGTAGCAATCAGCCCCAGCATTTT.

On this clone itself: Other DNA sequences from this sample encode an identical CDR3 as well. This chain uses TRBV5-1 with TRBJ1-5; no firm D call. Germline CDR1 reads SGHRS; CDR2 reads YFSETQ. The CDR3 consists of 15 residues. The germline V and J ends were trimmed by 0 bases and 3 bases, with 10 bases remaining between them. In DNA, the CDR3 is TGCGCCAGCAGCTTGGATGGTCAGGCCAATCAGCCCCAGCATTTT. This codes for CASSLDGQANQPQHF.

This chain links TRBV29-1 with TRBJ2-3; TRBD2 might be the D (6 bases). The CDR3 loop spans 14 amino acids. V was pared by 7 bases and J by 0 bases, with 14 bases between. Germline assignment: CDR1 SQVTM and CDR2 ANQGSEA. The CDR3 is CSGKEGPSTDTQYF. Written as DNA, the CDR3 is TGCAGCGGGAAGGAGGGACCGAGCACAGATACGCAGTATTTT.

The chain combines TRBV6-2 or TRBV6-3 with TRBJ2-2; D is undetermined. Germline V gene sequence: CDR1 MNHEY, CDR2 SVGEGT. The CDR3 contains 17 residues. V lost 5 bases, J lost 6 bases, and 22 bases lay in between. The CDR3 is CASSMTTLGFLAGELFF. CDR3 DNA: TGTGCCAGCAGTATGACAACCCTGGGGTTTTTGGCCGGGGAGCTGTTTTTT.

The CDR3 spells CASGQGIGEKLFF. In nucleotides, the CDR3 is TGTGCCAGCGGACAGGGGATAGGGGAAAAACTGTTTTTT. V gene TRBV27 combines with J gene TRBJ1-4; 9 nucleotides agree with TRBD1. The CDR3 has 13 residues. The germline V gene encodes CDR1 MNHEY and CDR2 SMNVEV (reference sequence). V gave up 8 bases and J gave up 8 bases; unmatched junction bases: 6.

The chain joins TRBV4-1 to TRBJ2-7; 11 nucleotides align to TRBD1. CDR1 is MGHRA and CDR2 is YSYEKL in the germline V gene. The CDR3 extends over 15 amino acids. V was clipped by 1 base and J by 2 bases; unmatched bases: 1. The CDR3, as DNA: TGCGCCAGCAGCCAAGGGACAGGGGGCACCTACGAGCAGTACTTC. This codes for CASSQGTGGTYEQYF.

This clone was seen a single time. The genes are TRBV6-5 and TRBJ1-4, with TRBD1 as a possible D gene (5 bases). This CDR3 contains 13 residues. CDR1 MNHEY and CDR2 SVGAGI come from the germline V gene. V lost 7 bases to trimming and J lost 5 bases, with 11 bases between them. CDR3 region: CASKEGFNEKLFF. The CDR3 bases are TGTGCCAGCAAGGAGGGGTTCAATGAAAAACTGTTTTTT.

The rearrangement joins TRBV2 to TRBJ2-1; a weak D match, TRBD2 (7 bases). Per germline, CDR1 SNHLY and CDR2 FYNNEI. The CDR3 has 15 residues. V lost 7 bases, J lost 0 bases, and 13 bases lay in between. CDR3 protein: CASTSRGASYNEQFF. DNA of the CDR3: TGTGCCAGCACTTCTCGGGGGGCCTCCTACAATGAGCAGTTCTTC.